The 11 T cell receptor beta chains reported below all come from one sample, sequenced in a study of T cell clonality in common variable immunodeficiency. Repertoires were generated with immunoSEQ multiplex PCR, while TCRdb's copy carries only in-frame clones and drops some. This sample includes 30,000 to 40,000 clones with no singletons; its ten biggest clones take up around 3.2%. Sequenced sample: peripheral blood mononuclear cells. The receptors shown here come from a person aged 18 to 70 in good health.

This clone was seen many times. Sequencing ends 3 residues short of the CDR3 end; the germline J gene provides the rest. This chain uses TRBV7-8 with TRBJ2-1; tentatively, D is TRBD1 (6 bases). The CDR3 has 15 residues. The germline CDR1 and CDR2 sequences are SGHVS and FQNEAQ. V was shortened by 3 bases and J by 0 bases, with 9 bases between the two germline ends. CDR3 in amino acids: CASSFQGISYNEQFF. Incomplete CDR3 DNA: TGTGCCAGCAGCTTTCAGGGGATCTCCTACAATGAG.

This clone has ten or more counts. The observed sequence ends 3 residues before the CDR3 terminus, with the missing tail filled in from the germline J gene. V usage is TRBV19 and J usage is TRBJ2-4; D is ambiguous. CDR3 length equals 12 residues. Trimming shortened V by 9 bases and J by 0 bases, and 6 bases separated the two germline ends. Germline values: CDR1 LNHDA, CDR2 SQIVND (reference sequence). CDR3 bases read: TGTGCCAGCTCACTAGCCAAAAACATT. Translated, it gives CASSLAKNI. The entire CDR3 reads CASSLAKNIQYF.

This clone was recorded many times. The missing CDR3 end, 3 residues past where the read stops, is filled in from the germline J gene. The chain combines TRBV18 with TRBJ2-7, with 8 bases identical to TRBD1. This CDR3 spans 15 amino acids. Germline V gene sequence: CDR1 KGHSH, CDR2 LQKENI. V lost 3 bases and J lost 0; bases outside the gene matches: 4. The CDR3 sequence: CASSPGQGYSYEQYF. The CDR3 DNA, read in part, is TGTGCCAGCTCACCCGGACAGGGCTACTCCTACGAG.

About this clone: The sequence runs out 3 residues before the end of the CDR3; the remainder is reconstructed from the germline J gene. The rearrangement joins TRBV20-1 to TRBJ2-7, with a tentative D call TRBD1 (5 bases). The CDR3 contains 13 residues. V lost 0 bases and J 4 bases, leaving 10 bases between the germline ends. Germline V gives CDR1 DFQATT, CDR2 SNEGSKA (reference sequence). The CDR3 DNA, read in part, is TGCAGTGCTAGAGACGCAGGGAAGTACGAG. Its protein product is CSARDAGKYE. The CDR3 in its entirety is CSARDAGKYEQYF.

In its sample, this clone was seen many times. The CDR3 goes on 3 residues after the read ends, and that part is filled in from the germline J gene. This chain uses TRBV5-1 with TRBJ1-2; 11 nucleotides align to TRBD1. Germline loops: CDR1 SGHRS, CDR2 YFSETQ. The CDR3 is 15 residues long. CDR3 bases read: TGCGCCAGCAGCTTGGACGGACAGGGGGCCGGCGGC. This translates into CASSLDGQGAGG. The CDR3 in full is CASSLDGQGAGGYTF.

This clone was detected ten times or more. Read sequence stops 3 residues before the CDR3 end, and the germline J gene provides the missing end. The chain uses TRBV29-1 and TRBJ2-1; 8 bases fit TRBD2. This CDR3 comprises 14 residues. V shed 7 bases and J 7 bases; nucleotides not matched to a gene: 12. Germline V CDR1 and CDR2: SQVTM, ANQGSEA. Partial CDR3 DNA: TGCAGCGCCCCCCGAGCGGGAGAACGGAATGAG. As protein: CSAPRAGERNE. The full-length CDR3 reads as CSAPRAGERNEQFF.

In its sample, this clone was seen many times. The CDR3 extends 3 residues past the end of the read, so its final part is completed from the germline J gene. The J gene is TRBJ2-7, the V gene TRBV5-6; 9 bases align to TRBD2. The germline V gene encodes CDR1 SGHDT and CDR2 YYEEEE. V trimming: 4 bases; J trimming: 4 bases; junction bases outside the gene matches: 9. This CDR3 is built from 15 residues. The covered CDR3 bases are TGTGCCAGCAGCCGGAGGGTAGCGGGAGTTTACGAG. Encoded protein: CASSRRVAGVYE. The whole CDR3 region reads CASSRRVAGVYEQYF.

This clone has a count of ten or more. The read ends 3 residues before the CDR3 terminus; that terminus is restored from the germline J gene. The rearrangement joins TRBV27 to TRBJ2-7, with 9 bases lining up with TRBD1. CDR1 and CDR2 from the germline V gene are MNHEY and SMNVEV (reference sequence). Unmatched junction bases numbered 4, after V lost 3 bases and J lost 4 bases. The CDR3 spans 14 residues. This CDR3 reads CASSFGTGMYEQYF. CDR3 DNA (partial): TGTGCCAGCAGTTTCGGGACAGGGATGTACGAG.

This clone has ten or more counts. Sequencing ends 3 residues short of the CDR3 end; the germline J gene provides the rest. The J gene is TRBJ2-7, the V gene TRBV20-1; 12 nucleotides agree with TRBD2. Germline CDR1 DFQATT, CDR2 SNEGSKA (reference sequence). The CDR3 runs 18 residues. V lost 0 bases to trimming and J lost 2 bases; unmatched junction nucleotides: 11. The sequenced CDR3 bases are TGCAGTGCTAGAGATCGCGGGCTCCGGACTAGCGGGACCTACGAG. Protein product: CSARDRGLRTSGTYE. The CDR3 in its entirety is CSARDRGLRTSGTYEQYF.

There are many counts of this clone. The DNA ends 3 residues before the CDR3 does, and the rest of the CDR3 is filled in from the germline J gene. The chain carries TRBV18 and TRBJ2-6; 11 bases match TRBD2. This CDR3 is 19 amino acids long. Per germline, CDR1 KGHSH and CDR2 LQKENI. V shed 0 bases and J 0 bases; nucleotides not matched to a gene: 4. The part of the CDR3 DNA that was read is TGTGCCAGCTCACCACCGAGGGGACTAGCGGACTCTGGGGCCAACGTC. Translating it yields CASSPPRGLADSGANV. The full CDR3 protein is CASSPPRGLADSGANVLTF.

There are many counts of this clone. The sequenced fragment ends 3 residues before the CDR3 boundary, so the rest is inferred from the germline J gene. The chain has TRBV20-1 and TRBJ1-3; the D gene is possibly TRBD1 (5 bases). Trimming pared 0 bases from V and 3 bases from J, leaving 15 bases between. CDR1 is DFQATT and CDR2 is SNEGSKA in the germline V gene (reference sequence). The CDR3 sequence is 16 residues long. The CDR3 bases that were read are TGCAGTGCTAGAGATGGGGGGTTTAATTATGGAAACACC. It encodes CSARDGGFNYGNT. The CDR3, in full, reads CSARDGGFNYGNTIYF.